What follows describes a single T cell receptor (beta chain). The data were taken from a study of blood T cell repertoires in COVID-19. Study background: Sources were T cells, B-cell-depleted T cells, or PBMCs; the material itself was cDNA or gDNA.

The V gene's germline CDR1 is MNHEY and CDR2 SVGAGI. The germline V and J ends were trimmed by 5 bases and 7 bases, with 19 bases remaining between them. CDR3 length: 15 amino acids. In the original workflow: Estimated nucleated cell counts came from reference gene primer amplification. Sequencing was performed with immunoSEQ multiplex PCR; in TCRdb, only in-frame clones are kept and a portion is missing. The DNA was the basis for D and trimming; V, J and clone size are from that table. In the table there are around 150,000 clones, around 78% of which are singletons. This sequence was found in a woman at least 80 years old with active or convalescent COVID-19. The source material was peripheral blood. V gene TRBV6-5 combines with J gene TRBJ2-3, with D perhaps matching TRBD2 (7 bases). CDR3 residues: CASSLGRGAQNTQYF. The CDR3 DNA reads TGTGCCAGCAGTCTCGGACGGGGGGCACAGAATACGCAGTATTTT.